This TCR beta chain was retrieved from a study of technical replicates of blood from a handful of donors. Assay used: immunoSEQ multiplex PCR; TCRdb lists only in-frame clones, some missing. The data show more than 90,000 clones, with approximately 96% seen just once and less than 0.25% held by the top ten. Germline lookup yields CDR1 MNHEY and CDR2 SVGAGI. CDR3 size: 14 residues. The trim removed 7 bases at V and 4 bases at J, leaving 9 bases unmatched. V is TRBV6-5 and J is TRBJ1-2; 7 bases map to TRBD1. This TCR derives from a human donor in good health. Sequenced material: T cells isolated from PBMCs. The CDR3 coding sequence is TGTGCCAGCAAATCGCCCGGGACAGTCTATGGCTACACCTTC. This sequence encodes CASKSPGTVYGYTF.